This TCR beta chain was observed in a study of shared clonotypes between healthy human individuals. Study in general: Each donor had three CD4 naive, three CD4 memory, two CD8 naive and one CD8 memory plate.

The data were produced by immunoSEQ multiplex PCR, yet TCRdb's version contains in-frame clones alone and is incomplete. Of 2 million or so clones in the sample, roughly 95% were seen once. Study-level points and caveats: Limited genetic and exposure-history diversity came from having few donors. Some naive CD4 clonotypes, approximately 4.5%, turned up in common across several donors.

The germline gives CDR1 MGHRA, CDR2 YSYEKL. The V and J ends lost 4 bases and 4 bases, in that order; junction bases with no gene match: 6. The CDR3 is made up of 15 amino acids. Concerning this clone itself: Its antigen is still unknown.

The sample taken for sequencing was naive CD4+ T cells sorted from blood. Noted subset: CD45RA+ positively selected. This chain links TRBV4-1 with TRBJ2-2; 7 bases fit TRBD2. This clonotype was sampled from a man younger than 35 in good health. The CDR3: CASSPSGVGTGELFF. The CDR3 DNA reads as TGCGCCAGCAGCCCCAGCGGGGTTGGCACCGGGGAGCTGTTTTTT.